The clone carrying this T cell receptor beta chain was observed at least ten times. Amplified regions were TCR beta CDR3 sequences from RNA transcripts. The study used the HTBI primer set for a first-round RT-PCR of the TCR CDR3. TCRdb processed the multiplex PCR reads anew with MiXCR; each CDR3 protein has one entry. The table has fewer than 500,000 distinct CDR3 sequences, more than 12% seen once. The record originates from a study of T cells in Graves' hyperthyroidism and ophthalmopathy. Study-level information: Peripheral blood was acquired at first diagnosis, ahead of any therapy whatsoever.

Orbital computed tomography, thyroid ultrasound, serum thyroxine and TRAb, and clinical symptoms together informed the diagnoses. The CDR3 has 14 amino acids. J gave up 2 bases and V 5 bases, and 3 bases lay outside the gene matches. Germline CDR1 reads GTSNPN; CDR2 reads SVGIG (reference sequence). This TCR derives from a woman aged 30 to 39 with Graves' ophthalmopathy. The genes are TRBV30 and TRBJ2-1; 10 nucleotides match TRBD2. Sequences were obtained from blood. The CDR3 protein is CAWGTSGTYNEQFF. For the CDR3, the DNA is TGTGCCTGGGGAACTAGCGGGACCTACAATGAGCAGTTCTTC.